The rows below give T cell receptor beta chains drawn from one sample of a study of T-cell reconstitution after alpha-beta-depleted transplantation in children. TCRdb fed the PCR reads into MiXCR, producing one record per CDR3 protein. The table includes about 460,000 distinct CDR3 sequences, roughly 10% detected once. The specimen was PBMCs, mostly from graft donor cells, collected 180 days after TCRalphabeta/CD19-depleted stem cell transplant. Source of these receptors: a female patient aged 2-9 years who had a stem cell transplant for aplastic anemia, so the T cells may come from the graft donor. CDR3s include the opening cysteine and the closing phenylalanine or tryptophan. The D gene is left open where the match is weak. A clone size is listed for some rows: how often the clone was seen (once, few, many), or a class if it is expanded.

J: TRBJ2-5
D: NA
size: few
V: TRBV12-3/TRBV12-4
DNA: TGTGCCAGCAGACCCCTAGGAGAGACCCAGTACTTC
CDR3: CASRPLGETQYF

J: TRBJ2-4
D: NA
size: few
V: TRBV11-1
DNA: TGTGCCAGCAGCTTATTAACAGGGTCGGCATGGCCCAAAAACATTCAGTACTTC
CDR3: CASSLLTGSAWPKNIQYF

J: TRBJ1-3
D: NA
size: NA
V: TRBV11-3
DNA: TGTGCCAGCAGCTTGGGAGGCACCATATATTTT
CDR3: CASSLGGTIYF

J: TRBJ2-6
D: NA
size: NA
V: TRBV11-2
DNA: TGTGCCAGCAGCTTAGTCTTTAGGATTCCTGGGGCCAACGTCCTGACTTTC
CDR3: CASSLVFRIPGANVLTF

J: TRBJ2-3
D: NA
size: NA
V: TRBV18
DNA: TGTGCCAGCTCACCTCCGGAGGCAGATACGCAGTATTTT
CDR3: CASSPPEADTQYF

J: TRBJ2-2
D: NA
size: many
V: TRBV12-3/TRBV12-4
DNA: TGTGCCAGCAGTTCACATCCCGGGACACCCAACACCGGGGAGCTGTTTTTT
CDR3: CASSSHPGTPNTGELFF

J: TRBJ1-1
D: NA
size: NA
V: TRBV6-2/TRBV6-3
DNA: TGTGCCAGCAGTTACGCGGGACGGCTGAGAACTGAAGCTTTCTTT
CDR3: CASSYAGRLRTEAFF

J: TRBJ2-3
D: NA
size: NA
V: TRBV11-2
DNA: TGTGCCAGCAGCTTATTGGACTTACCGGGACGGCTGTTTTTAGATACGCAGTATTTT
CDR3: CASSLLDLPGRLFLDTQYF

J: TRBJ2-7
D: TRBD1
size: NA
V: TRBV7-9
DNA: TGTGCCAGCAGCTTAATGGGACAGTCGTACGAGCAGTACTTC
CDR3: CASSLMGQSYEQYF

J: TRBJ1-1
D: NA
size: many
V: TRBV25-1
DNA: TGTGCCAGCAGTGAATTTGGGGACACTGAAGCTTTCTTT
CDR3: CASSEFGDTEAFF

J: TRBJ2-5
D: TRBD1
size: NA
V: TRBV6-5
DNA: TGTGCCAGCAGTTACTCGACAGGGCTACAAGAGACCCAGTACTTC
CDR3: CASSYSTGLQETQYF

J: TRBJ1-3
D: NA
size: NA
V: TRBV9
DNA: TGTGCCAGCAGCGACGCCCCCGGGAGGAGCTCTGGAAACACCATATATTTT
CDR3: CASSDAPGRSSGNTIYF

J: TRBJ2-4
D: NA
size: NA
V: TRBV2
DNA: TGTGCCAGCAGGAGAATAGGGGTTTCAAAAAACATTCAGTACTTC
CDR3: CASRRIGVSKNIQYF

J: TRBJ2-3
D: TRBD2
size: NA
V: TRBV19
DNA: TGTGCCAGTAGGTACGGGAGGGCCTCAGATACGCAGTATTTT
CDR3: CASRYGRASDTQYF

J: TRBJ1-2
D: TRBD1
size: NA
V: TRBV12-3/TRBV12-4
DNA: TGTGCCAGCAGTGTCGACAGGGAAGGCTATGGCTACACCTTC
CDR3: CASSVDREGYGYTF

J: TRBJ1-1
D: NA
size: NA
V: TRBV29-1
DNA: TGCAGCGTTGAAAGTTGGAACACTGAAGCTTTCTTT
CDR3: CSVESWNTEAFF

J: TRBJ2-2
D: TRBD2
size: many
V: TRBV12-3/TRBV12-4
DNA: TGTGCCAGCAGTTCAACGGGAGGGAACACCGGGGAGCTGTTTTTT
CDR3: CASSSTGGNTGELFF

J: TRBJ2-1
D: NA
size: many
V: TRBV5-4
DNA: TGTGCCAGCAGTTCGGTAAGGGCGGGTGAGCAGTTCTTC
CDR3: CASSSVRAGEQFF

J: TRBJ2-7
D: NA
size: few
V: TRBV29-1
DNA: TGCAGCGTTGAATTTAGGGGCTACGAGCAGTACTTC
CDR3: CSVEFRGYEQYF

J: TRBJ2-1
D: TRBD2
size: few
V: TRBV5-1
DNA: TGCGCCAGCAGCTTGGTACACCCTAGCGGGAGCTCCTACAATGAGCAGTTCTTC
CDR3: CASSLVHPSGSSYNEQFF

J: TRBJ2-6
D: NA
size: NA
V: TRBV9
DNA: TGTGCCAGCAGCCCACAAGGCCAGGCCAACGTCCTGACTTTC
CDR3: CASSPQGQANVLTF

J: TRBJ1-1
D: NA
size: few
V: TRBV5-1
DNA: TGCGCCAGCAGCTTAGCGAGCAGGGCGGACACTGAAGCTTTCTTT
CDR3: CASSLASRADTEAFF

J: TRBJ2-3
D: TRBD2
size: many
V: TRBV6-2/TRBV6-3
DNA: TGTGCCAGCAGGCAGACTCGAGGCGGGAGGAGTCCAGATACGCAGTATTTT
CDR3: CASRQTRGGRSPDTQYF

J: TRBJ1-4
D: TRBD1
size: NA
V: TRBV7-2
DNA: TGTGCCAGCAGCTTAGCGGGACAGGGCTCGAGGGAACTGTTTTTT
CDR3: CASSLAGQGSRELFF

J: TRBJ2-7
D: TRBD2
size: few
V: TRBV5-1
DNA: TGCGCCAGCAGCACAAGCGGGGTTACCTACGAGCAGTACTTC
CDR3: CASSTSGVTYEQYF

J: TRBJ1-6
D: NA
size: NA
V: TRBV20-1
DNA: TGCAGTGCTCAAGTTGACATGCAGTCACCCCTCCACTTT
CDR3: CSAQVDMQSPLHF

J: TRBJ2-2
D: TRBD1
size: NA
V: TRBV6-1
DNA: TGTGCCAGCGGGACAGGACACACCGGGGAGCTGTTTTTT
CDR3: CASGTGHTGELFF

J: TRBJ1-2
D: TRBD1
size: NA
V: TRBV6-6
DNA: TGTGCCTCTGGAGACAGGGTGATCTATGGCTACACCTTC
CDR3: CASGDRVIYGYTF

J: TRBJ2-3
D: NA
size: NA
V: TRBV18
DNA: TGTGCCAGCTCACCTAGGCTGGGGGTCTTGGAAGATACGCAGTATTTT
CDR3: CASSPRLGVLEDTQYF

J: TRBJ1-2
D: NA
size: NA
V: TRBV4-3
DNA: TGCGCCAGCAGCCAAGATCGTGATGACTATGGCTACACCTTC
CDR3: CASSQDRDDYGYTF

J: TRBJ2-7
D: NA
size: many
V: TRBV18
DNA: TGTGCCTCGGGCGGACAGAGCTACGAGCAGTACTTC
CDR3: CASGGQSYEQYF

J: TRBJ2-5
D: TRBD1
size: NA
V: TRBV7-2
DNA: TGTGCCAGCAGCTTAAGAGGGACAGGGGACTGGGAGACCCAGTACTTC
CDR3: CASSLRGTGDWETQYF

J: TRBJ1-2
D: NA
size: NA
V: TRBV20-1
DNA: TGCAGTGCCAAATTCGGCTTTCGACTCTATGGCTACACCTTC
CDR3: CSAKFGFRLYGYTF

J: TRBJ2-6
D: TRBD2
size: NA
V: TRBV5-1
DNA: TGCGCCAGCAGCTATAGACTAGCGGGAGAACCTGGGGCCAACGTCCTGACTTTC
CDR3: CASSYRLAGEPGANVLTF

J: TRBJ2-3
D: TRBD2
size: NA
V: TRBV18
DNA: TGTGCCAGCTCACCCCTAGCGGGAGACACAGATACGCAGTATTTT
CDR3: CASSPLAGDTDTQYF

J: TRBJ2-1
D: TRBD2
size: many
V: TRBV6-2/TRBV6-3
DNA: TGTGCCAGCAGGGCGACTAGCTTGTACAATGAGCAGTTCTTC
CDR3: CASRATSLYNEQFF

J: TRBJ2-1
D: TRBD2
size: few
V: TRBV12-3/TRBV12-4
DNA: TGTGCCAGCAGTTTGAGCGGGGTTGGGTTTTACAATGAGCAGTTCTTC
CDR3: CASSLSGVGFYNEQFF

J: TRBJ2-1
D: NA
size: few
V: TRBV20-1
DNA: TGCAGTGCTACCCTAGCGTCCAGCTCCTACAATGAGCAGTTCTTC
CDR3: CSATLASSSYNEQFF

J: TRBJ1-1
D: NA
size: NA
V: TRBV5-8
DNA: TGTGCCAGCAGCTGGGGGGACATCTCTCGAGGGACTGAAGCTTTCTTT
CDR3: CASSWGDISRGTEAFF

J: TRBJ2-3
D: NA
size: few
V: TRBV18
DNA: TGTGCCAGCACCGCGGACAGATACCTTACTAGCACAGATACGCAGTATTTT
CDR3: CASTADRYLTSTDTQYF

J: TRBJ2-1
D: TRBD2
size: few
V: TRBV6-5
DNA: TGTGCCAGCAGTATCCTACTAGCGGGAGGGTCTGAGCAGTTCTTC
CDR3: CASSILLAGGSEQFF

J: TRBJ1-5
D: TRBD1
size: few
V: TRBV5-5
DNA: TGTGCCAGCAGCTTGGGACAGGGAGCCTATAGCAATCAGCCCCAGCATTTT
CDR3: CASSLGQGAYSNQPQHF

J: TRBJ2-1
D: TRBD1
size: few
V: TRBV5-1
DNA: TGCGCCAGCGGGACAGAATCCTACAATGAGCAGTTCTTC
CDR3: CASGTESYNEQFF

J: TRBJ2-3
D: TRBD2
size: few
V: TRBV7-2
DNA: TGTGCCAGCAGCTTAGCTAGCGGGAGTCGGGAGTATTTT
CDR3: CASSLASGSREYF

J: TRBJ2-5
D: NA
size: few
V: TRBV5-1
DNA: TGCGCCAGCAGGTCACCAGAGACCCAGTACTTC
CDR3: CASRSPETQYF

J: TRBJ2-7
D: NA
size: many
V: TRBV5-1
DNA: TGCGCCAGCAGCTTTGATAGGTACGAGCAGTACTTC
CDR3: CASSFDRYEQYF

J: TRBJ2-6
D: NA
size: NA
V: TRBV5-1
DNA: TGCGCCAGCAGCTTGTCTACAGCGGGCCCTGGGGCCAACGTCCTGACTTTC
CDR3: CASSLSTAGPGANVLTF